This TCR beta chain was obtained from a study of blood T cell repertoires in COVID-19. About the study: Specimens from acute and convalescent COVID-19 originated in the United States, Italy and Spain.

Those enrolled, adults aged 18 to 89 years, came from about two dozen US areas. Two negative PCRs, clearance, or symptom resolution were required of recovered Cohort 3 donors. Clones were sequenced by immunoSEQ multiplex PCR, and TCRdb holds only the in-frame ones, with some missing. The data contain about 370,000 clones, approximately 89% of them seen just once; the ten biggest clones take up 1.7%. Sequenced: PBMCs or T cells enriched from blood (not recorded which). The TCR comes from a woman in her 30s who had recovered from COVID-19.

The CDR3 DNA reads as TGCAGCGTTGTAGCGATCAATGAGCAGTTCTTC. Its translation is CSVVAINEQFF. This sequence joins TRBV29-1 and TRBJ2-1; D might be TRBD2 (5 bases). The length of the CDR3 is 11 residues. The germline V and J ends were trimmed by 4 bases and 6 bases, with 7 bases remaining between them. Germline V gene data show CDR1 as SQVTM and CDR2 as ANQGSEA.